This TCR beta chain was sequenced during a study of Ad26.COV2.S vaccination and SARS-CoV-2 variants. On the study more broadly: Intramuscular Ad26.COV2.S doses were given once or twice, 56 days apart. Overall study findings and caveats: Recipients of either vaccine or placebo displayed similar breadth of non-spike TCRs. Post-vaccination spike-specific CD8+ and CD4+ T cell responses reportedly had substantial breadth.

Treatment defined: around 19 received Ad26.COV2.S at low or high dose, single or two shots; 5 received placebo; per-sample allocation not given. Samples analyzed were those drawn on day 63 after the first vaccine or placebo injection. Within Boston, the person who donated was an adult of 18-55 years. Data came from immunoSEQ multiplex PCR; TCRdb stores just in-frame clones and leaves some out. Among some 460,000 clones listed, 70% to 90% were seen once. About this clone itself: Antigen: not known.

V was shortened by 8 bases and J by 5 bases, with 10 bases between the two germline ends. This CDR3 is 11 amino acids long. Germline V gene lookup returns CDR1 LNHNV and CDR2 YYDKDF (reference sequence). This TCR came from a person aged 18-65 years who received the Ad26.COV2.S COVID-19 vaccine or a placebo. The specimen was peripheral blood, collected in a trial of Ad26.COV2.S vaccine versus placebo. V gene TRBV15 combines with J gene TRBJ2-7; unclear D gene. The CDR3 nucleotides read TGTGCCACCGGATCCCCCCACGAGCAGTACTTC. It codes for CATGSPHEQYF.